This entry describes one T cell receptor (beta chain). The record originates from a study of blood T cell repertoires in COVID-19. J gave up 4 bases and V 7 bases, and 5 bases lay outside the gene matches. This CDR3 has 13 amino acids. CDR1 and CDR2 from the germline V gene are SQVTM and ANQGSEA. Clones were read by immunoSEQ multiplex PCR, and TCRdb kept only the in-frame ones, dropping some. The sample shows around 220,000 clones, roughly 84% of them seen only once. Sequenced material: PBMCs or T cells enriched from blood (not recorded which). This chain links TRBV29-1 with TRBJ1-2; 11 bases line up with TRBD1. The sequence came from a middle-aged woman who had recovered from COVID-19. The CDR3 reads CSAGTGGSYGYTF. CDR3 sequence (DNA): TGCAGCGCCGGGACAGGGGGTTCCTATGGCTACACCTTC. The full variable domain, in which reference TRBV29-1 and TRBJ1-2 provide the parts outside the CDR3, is SAVISQKPSRDICQRGTSLTIQCQVDSQVTMMFWYRQQPGQSLTLIATANQGSEATYESGFVIDKFPISRPNLTFSTLTVSNMSPEDSSIYLCSAGTGGSYGYTFGSGTRLTVV.